The 29 T cell receptor beta chains below were found in one sample sequenced in a study of blood T cells in healthy people across ages. The use of a sample-barcoded 5' primer and a J-beta primer mix characterized a second PCR of about 7 to 12 cycles. In TCRdb, the 5' RACE reads were re-called with MiXCR into one record per CDR3 protein. The sample includes about 620,000 distinct CDR3 sequences, 52% of them seen just once. Sequenced sample: blood. The receptors originated from an elderly woman in good health.

J is TRBJ1-2 and V is TRBV12-3 or TRBV12-4; D is possibly TRBD1 (5 bases). CDR3 length equals 12 residues. The V gene lost 6 bases and the J gene lost 4 bases, with 9 bases spanning the gap. Here the CDR3 reads CASSGTAYGYTF. The CDR3 bases are TGTGCCAGCAGCGGGACGGCCTATGGCTACACCTTC.

This clonotype has ten or more counts. The genes are TRBV7-2 and TRBJ2-1; D is tentatively TRBD1 or TRBD2 (7 bases each). This CDR3 region has 15 residues. V was pared by 9 bases and J by 6 bases, with 21 bases between. The germline gives CDR1 SGHTA, CDR2 FQGNSA. CDR3: CARSQGRETVNEQFF. DNA of the CDR3: TGTGCCAGATCACAGGGGCGGGAGACGGTCAATGAGCAGTTCTTC.

Turning to this clonotype: A much larger clone differs by one base, so this may be a read error. The V gene is TRBV10-3, the J gene TRBJ1-2, with D unclear. Germline lookup yields CDR1 ENHRY and CDR2 SYGVKD. The V end lost 8 bases, the J end lost 10 bases, and 20 bases lay between the germline ends. The CDR3 covers 13 residues. The CDR3 DNA is TGTGCCATCCTGTATACAACTGATGACCACTACACCTTC. This encodes CAILYTTDDHYTF.

This clonotype was recorded only once. This CDR3 reads CANRQGETKNIQYF. CDR3 nucleotides: TGTGCCAACAGACAGGGCGAGACCAAAAACATTCAGTACTTC. The chain uses TRBV2 and TRBJ2-4, with TRBD1 matching over 7 bases. Germline-derived CDR1 and CDR2 are SNHLY and FYNNEI. Losses at the gene ends were 10 bases for V and 2 bases for J; bases not matched to a gene: 8. The CDR3 is 14 residues long.

The V and J genes are TRBV12-3 or TRBV12-4 and TRBJ2-1; 15 positions agree with TRBD2. After removal of 4 bases from V and 6 bases from J, the junction contained 7 bases not matched to a gene. The length of the CDR3 is 17 residues. CDR3 DNA sequence: TGTGCCAGCAGTTGGACTAGCGGGAGGGCATCGGTCAATGAGCAGTTCTTC. This sequence encodes CASSWTSGRASVNEQFF.

This clonotype occurred many times. The chain recombines TRBV29-1 with TRBJ2-5, with 8 bases lining up with TRBD1. The germline V gene has CDR1 SQVTM and CDR2 ANQGSEA. The CDR3 is 14 residues long. J lost 3 bases, V lost 5 bases, and 8 bases had no gene match. The CDR3 reads CSVFRTGREETQYF. In DNA form, the CDR3 reads TGCAGCGTTTTCCGGACAGGGCGAGAAGAGACCCAGTACTTC.

The chain links TRBV7-6 to TRBJ2-3, with D unresolved. The germline gives CDR1 SGHVS, CDR2 FNYEAQ. The CDR3 totals 14 residues. With 5 bases removed from V and 1 base from J, the gap between germline ends came to 10 bases. CDR3 sequence: CASSPSPGTDTQYF. DNA of the CDR3: TGTGCCAGCAGCCCCAGCCCTGGCACAGATACGCAGTATTTT.

The chain uses TRBV9 and TRBJ2-1; TRBD2 matches 11 bases. The J segment lost 6 bases and the V segment lost 3 bases, leaving 8 bases of the junction unmatched. The germline gives CDR1 SGDLS, CDR2 YYNGEE. The CDR3 spans 16 residues. CDR3 in DNA: TGTGCCAGCAGCGCCTCCACTAGCGGGGGACCCAATGAGCAGTTCTTC. It codes for CASSASTSGGPNEQFF.

The V and J genes are TRBV4-3 and TRBJ2-7; no firm D call. CDR3 length: 14 residues. V was shortened by 0 bases and J by 2 bases, with 8 bases between the two germline ends. From germline, CDR1 is LGHNA and CDR2 YSLEER. The CDR3 loop reads CASSQDSVTYEQYF. Written as DNA, the CDR3 is TGCGCCAGCAGCCAAGATTCAGTCACCTACGAGCAGTACTTC.

As concerns this clonotype: This could be a read error, since a much larger clone is one nucleotide away. The rearrangement joins TRBV24-1 to TRBJ1-2; D is ambiguous. The CDR3 consists of 13 residues. V lost 4 bases and J lost 8, with 13 bases in between. CDR1 KGHDR and CDR2 SFDVKD come from the germline V gene. The CDR3 DNA sequence: TGTGCCACCAGTGAGTTCGGCGGAGGAGGCTACACCTTC. Translated: CATSEFGGGGYTF.

This clonotype was seen a few times. This chain joins TRBV12-3 or TRBV12-4 and TRBJ2-2, with D perhaps TRBD2 (6 bases). The CDR3 has 16 residues. V dropped 3 bases and J dropped 0 bases, with 11 bases sitting between them. DNA of the CDR3: TGTGCCAGCAGTTTGACTGGGACTCCGAACACCGGGGAGCTGTTTTTT. Its translation is CASSLTGTPNTGELFF.

The rearrangement uses TRBV20-1 and TRBJ2-2; D is perhaps TRBD2 (5 bases). The ends were cut back, 6 bases at V and 5 bases at J, with 16 bases in the middle. Germline V gene lookup returns CDR1 DFQATT and CDR2 SNEGSKA (reference sequence). This CDR3 contains 14 residues. CDR3 loop: CSAPFRDPTGELFF. The CDR3 DNA is TGCAGTGCCCCCTTTCGGGATCCTACCGGGGAGCTGTTTTTT.

This chain joins TRBV4-3 and TRBJ2-7; the match to TRBD1 covers 8 bases. V lost 1 base to trimming and J lost 2 bases; unmatched junction nucleotides: 16. This CDR3 is 19 amino acids long. Germline assignment: CDR1 LGHNA and CDR2 YSLEER. Here the CDR3 reads CASSQGIRPRQGRPYEQYF. The CDR3 region has the DNA TGCGCCAGCAGCCAAGGGATTCGTCCACGACAGGGGAGACCCTACGAGCAGTACTTC.

The chain has TRBV12-3 or TRBV12-4 and TRBJ2-7; D gene ambiguous. Trimming took off 10 bases at V and 6 bases at J, with 13 bases between the two ends. This CDR3 is built from 11 residues. This chain's CDR3 is CAISLKTEQYF. The CDR3 DNA reads TGTGCCATCAGCCTGAAAACCGAGCAGTACTTC.

Concerning this clonotype: A much larger clonotype is one base distant, so this may be a read error. The chain combines TRBV7-9 with TRBJ2-1; D remains ambiguous. The CDR3 length is 13 residues. V was shortened by 3 bases and J by 12 bases, with 15 bases between the two germline ends. CDR1 SEHNR and CDR2 FQNEAQ come from the germline V gene (reference sequence). The CDR3: CASSFRAPYGQFF. CDR3 in DNA: TGTGCCAGCAGCTTCCGGGCACCTTATGGGCAGTTCTTC.

The chain has TRBV30 and TRBJ2-5, with 7 bases aligning to TRBD1. Looked up from germline, CDR1 is GTSNPN and CDR2 is SVGIG (reference sequence). After removal of 3 bases from V and 1 base from J, the junction contained 5 bases not matched to a gene. This CDR3 is 14 amino acids long. CDR3 bases: TGTGCCTGGAGGACCACAGGGGTCCAAGAGACCCAGTACTTC. Its protein product is CAWRTTGVQETQYF.

The V gene is TRBV21-1, the J gene TRBJ2-1; the D segment call TRBD2 is taken from the table without a DNA check. TRBV21-1 is assigned pseudogene status. This CDR3 contains 17 residues. The CDR3 region has the DNA TGTGCCAGCAGCAAGGTCGGCAGGGATAAAAGCTACAATGAGCAGTTCTTC. This sequence encodes CASSKVGRDKSYNEQFF.

This clonotype was observed many times. The rearrangement uses TRBV20-1 and TRBJ1-2; unclear D gene. V lost 3 bases and J 4 bases, leaving 12 bases between the germline ends. CDR3 length equals 13 residues. Germline assignment: CDR1 DFQATT and CDR2 SNEGSKA (reference sequence). This chain's CDR3 is CSASKGRGYGYTF. The CDR3 coding sequence is TGCAGTGCTAGTAAGGGCCGGGGCTATGGCTACACCTTC.

The chain employs TRBV10-2 and TRBJ2-7; D call uncertain. V was clipped by 7 bases and J by 1 base, with 11 bases between them. Germline loops: CDR1 WSHSY, CDR2 SAAADI. This CDR3 region has 13 residues. CDR3 in amino acids: CASTYGSSYEQYF. CDR3 in DNA: TGCGCCAGCACCTACGGAAGTTCCTACGAGCAGTACTTC.

This clonotype was observed at least ten times. The chain combines TRBV10-2 with TRBJ2-4; D unresolved. Trimming pared 2 bases from V and 1 base from J, leaving 12 bases between. CDR3 length: 16 residues. Per the germline V gene, CDR1 is WSHSY and CDR2 is SAAADI. CDR3 amino acids: CASSEGSLVAKNIQYF. CDR3 bases: TGCGCCAGCAGTGAGGGCTCCCTGGTGGCCAAAAACATTCAGTACTTC.

About this clonotype itself: A read error may explain this, as a much larger clone is one base away. This chain uses TRBV5-1 with TRBJ1-5; unclear D gene. CDR3 length: 13 amino acids. CDR1 SGHRS and CDR2 YFSETQ come from the germline V gene. The CDR3 nucleotides are TGCGCCAGCCGCTCGGGTAGCGATCAGCCCCAGCATTTT. Protein sequence: CASRSGSDQPQHF.

This clonotype was seen ten or more times. The chain is built from TRBV20-1 and TRBJ2-7; a possible D gene is TRBD2 (6 bases). This CDR3 spans 13 amino acids. Germline-derived CDR1 and CDR2 are DFQATT and SNEGSKA (reference sequence). Trimming pared 1 base from V and 5 bases from J, leaving 12 bases between. The CDR3 here is CSARGRELDEQYF. In nucleotides, the CDR3 is TGCAGTGCTAGAGGGAGGGAATTAGACGAGCAGTACTTC.

This rearrangement joins TRBV4-1 to TRBJ2-5; maybe TRBD1 (5 bases). V was clipped by 8 bases and J by 5 bases, with 15 bases between them. CDR3 length: 13 residues. Germline V gene sequence: CDR1 MGHRA, CDR2 YSYEKL. CDR3 sequence reads: CASGRNRPETQYF. In DNA, the CDR3 is TGCGCCAGCGGCCGAAACAGGCCGGAGACCCAGTACTTC.

This clonotype was detected many times. The chain uses TRBV10-3 and TRBJ1-4; D is perhaps TRBD1 (5 bases). Trimming shortened V by 5 bases and J by 2 bases, and 15 bases separated the two germline ends. The CDR3 runs 16 residues. The germline V gene encodes CDR1 ENHRY and CDR2 SYGVKD. The CDR3 nucleotides read TGTGCCATCAGTAAAAAGGGGTTTGCGACTAATGAAAAACTGTTTTTT. Its protein is CAISKKGFATNEKLFF.

With regard to this clonotype: With a much larger clone just one base away, this may be a read error. The chain combines TRBV28 with TRBJ2-1, with TRBD2 identical over 8 bases. TRBJ2-7 matches the DNA end more closely, so the J call is doubtful. This CDR3 is 14 amino acids long. Germline CDR1 reads MDHEN; CDR2 reads SYDVKM. The CDR3: CASIAGGSYNEQYF. CDR3 in DNA: TGTGCCAGCATTGCGGGGGGTTCTTACAATGAGCAGTACTTC.

Concerning this clonotype: One end of the junction fails to match germline, which may point to a read error. The chain joins TRBV20-1 to TRBJ2-5; D might be TRBD2 (6 bases). This CDR3 is 16 amino acids long. Looked up from germline, CDR1 is DFQATT and CDR2 is SNEGSKA (reference sequence). CDR3 residues: CSAPPGEAGRSETQYF. The CDR3 DNA sequence: TGTAGTGCTCCACCCGGGGAAGCGGGCCGGTCGGAGACCCAGTACTTC.

This clonotype was seen at least ten times. The chain combines TRBV7-2 with TRBJ2-1, with 7 positions matching TRBD2. The CDR3 has 13 residues. J lost 15 bases, V lost 0 bases, and 8 bases had no gene match. Germline lookup yields CDR1 SGHTA and CDR2 FQGNSA. In DNA, the CDR3 is TGTGCCAGCAGCTTAGCTACCAGGACTAGTGCGTTCTTC. It yields the protein CASSLATRTSAFF. Full variable domain (rest looked up from reference TRBV7-2 and TRBJ2-1): GAGVSQSPSNKVTEKGKDVELRCDPISGHTALYWYRQSLGQGLEFLIYFQGNSAPDKSGLPSDRFSAERTGGSVSTLTIQRTQQEDSAVYLCASSLATRTSAFFGPGTRLTVL.

This clonotype was observed many times. The chain joins TRBV5-1 to TRBJ2-7; D ambiguous. The germline V gene has CDR1 SGHRS and CDR2 YFSETQ. The CDR3 is 12 amino acids. Trimming took off 2 bases at V and 10 bases at J, with 13 bases between the two ends. The CDR3 loop reads CASSFPDHSQYF. The CDR3 nucleotides are TGCGCCAGCAGCTTCCCCGATCACTCCCAGTACTTC. The full variable domain, completed using reference TRBV5-1 and TRBJ2-7, is KAGVTQTPRYLIKTRGQQVTLSCSPISGHRSVSWYQQTPGQGLQFLFEYFSETQRNKGNFPGRFSGRQFSNSRSEMNVSTLELGDSALYLCASSFPDHSQYFGPGTRLTVT.

This clonotype was observed a few times. This chain links TRBV4-2 with TRBJ2-1, with D possibly being TRBD1 or TRBD2 (5 bases each). Trimming stripped 0 bases from V and 5 bases from J, with 11 bases between. CDR3 length equals 15 residues. Germline V gene lookup returns CDR1 LGHNA and CDR2 YNFKEQ. The DNA for the CDR3 is TGTGCCAGCAGCCAAGATGGGGGATTCGACAATGAGCAGTTCTTC. Translated: CASSQDGGFDNEQFF.